A selection of T cell receptor beta chains follows, all from one sample in a study of regulatory T cells in long-lasting Graves disease. From the multiplex PCR reads, TCRdb called clonotypes with MiXCR, one entry per CDR3 protein. The sample has 350,000 to 500,000 distinct CDR3 sequences, roughly 15% seen once. This sample also appeared in a second study, on T cells in Graves' hyperthyroidism and ophthalmopathy.

The sample in question was peripheral blood mononuclear cells (PBMCs), obtained at new diagnosis, from a patient treated with antithyroid drugs. These receptor sequences come from a woman between 50 and 59 years old with Graves disease. Each CDR3 is given with its conserved first and last residue. The D gene is left open where the match is weak. A clone size is listed for some rows: how often the clone was seen (once, few, many), or a class if it is expanded.

d_call: .
clone_size: .
v_call: TRBV12-3/TRBV12-4
j_call: TRBJ2-4
cdr3_nt: TGTGCCAGCAGTTTTTTACTCCCGGGATCCGCAAGGGACATTCAGTACTTC
cdr3_aa: CASSFLLPGSARDIQYF

d_call: TRBD1
clone_size: .
v_call: TRBV12-3/TRBV12-4
j_call: TRBJ1-6
cdr3_nt: TGTGCCAGCAGGCGGCAGGGGGATTCACCCCTCCACTTT
cdr3_aa: CASRRQGDSPLHF

d_call: .
clone_size: many
v_call: TRBV30
j_call: TRBJ1-2
cdr3_nt: TGTGCCTGGACAAGGGAAATCTATGGCTACACCTTC
cdr3_aa: CAWTREIYGYTF

d_call: .
clone_size: many
v_call: TRBV10-1
j_call: TRBJ1-1
cdr3_nt: TGCGCCAGCAGTGAGTCAGACAGGACAGATGAAGCTTTCTTT
cdr3_aa: CASSESDRTDEAFF

d_call: .
clone_size: many
v_call: TRBV12-3/TRBV12-4
j_call: TRBJ2-2
cdr3_nt: TGTGCCAGCAGTTTAAATGTAGGGACCGGGGAGCTGTTTTTT
cdr3_aa: CASSLNVGTGELFF

d_call: TRBD1
clone_size: many
v_call: TRBV7-9
j_call: TRBJ1-2
cdr3_nt: TGTGCCAGCAGCTTCCTAACTACAGGGGGGGGCTACACCTTC
cdr3_aa: CASSFLTTGGGYTF

d_call: TRBD2
clone_size: many
v_call: TRBV2
j_call: TRBJ2-1
cdr3_nt: TGTGCCAGCAGCGTGAGACTAGCGAGTGGGAATGAGCAGTTCTTC
cdr3_aa: CASSVRLASGNEQFF

d_call: TRBD1
clone_size: many
v_call: TRBV28
j_call: TRBJ2-2
cdr3_nt: TGTGCCAGCAGGACAGGGGGGGGGAACACCGGGGAGCTGTTTTTT
cdr3_aa: CASRTGGGNTGELFF

d_call: .
clone_size: many
v_call: TRBV7-9
j_call: TRBJ1-5
cdr3_nt: TGTGCCAGCAGCTTAGACGTGAATCAGCCCCAGCATTTT
cdr3_aa: CASSLDVNQPQHF

d_call: TRBD1
clone_size: .
v_call: TRBV28
j_call: TRBJ2-3
cdr3_nt: TGTGCCAGCAGTAAAATCGACAGGGGGCGCGCAGATACGCAGTATTTT
cdr3_aa: CASSKIDRGRADTQYF

d_call: .
clone_size: few
v_call: TRBV6-2/TRBV6-3
j_call: TRBJ2-5
cdr3_nt: TGTGCCAGCAGTCGAGAAGCCGGGATAAACCAAGAGACCCAGTACTTC
cdr3_aa: CASSREAGINQETQYF

d_call: TRBD2
clone_size: many
v_call: TRBV6-1
j_call: TRBJ2-7
cdr3_nt: TGTGCCAGCAGCTGGGCAACTAGCGGGAGTGGGGAGCAGTACTTC
cdr3_aa: CASSWATSGSGEQYF

d_call: TRBD2
clone_size: many
v_call: TRBV20-1
j_call: TRBJ2-5
cdr3_nt: TGCAGTGCTTTTGTCTGGAGCGGGAGAAGGGAGACCCAGTACTTC
cdr3_aa: CSAFVWSGRRETQYF

d_call: .
clone_size: .
v_call: TRBV5-6
j_call: TRBJ1-5
cdr3_nt: TGTGCCAGCAGCTTGGGTGCAGTGGGCAATCAGCCCCAGCATTTT
cdr3_aa: CASSLGAVGNQPQHF

d_call: .
clone_size: .
v_call: TRBV7-2
j_call: TRBJ1-2
cdr3_nt: TGTGCCAGCAGCTCCAGGACAGTTAACTATGGCTACACCTTC
cdr3_aa: CASSSRTVNYGYTF

d_call: TRBD1
clone_size: many
v_call: TRBV6-5
j_call: TRBJ2-7
cdr3_nt: TGTGCCAGCAGTTACTCGGGACAGCGAACCTACGAGCAGTACTTC
cdr3_aa: CASSYSGQRTYEQYF

d_call: .
clone_size: few
v_call: TRBV10-3
j_call: TRBJ1-4
cdr3_nt: TGTGCCATCAGTGAAATGGGGGCTGGTGAAAAACTGTTTTTT
cdr3_aa: CAISEMGAGEKLFF

d_call: .
clone_size: many
v_call: TRBV28
j_call: TRBJ1-2
cdr3_nt: TGTGCCAGCAGTTTAGCCCCAGGGATCTATGGCTACACCTTC
cdr3_aa: CASSLAPGIYGYTF

d_call: TRBD2
clone_size: many
v_call: TRBV5-5
j_call: TRBJ2-3
cdr3_nt: TGTGCCAGCAGCTTAGCCGGGGGGGGCACAGATACGCAGTATTTT
cdr3_aa: CASSLAGGGTDTQYF

d_call: TRBD1
clone_size: few
v_call: TRBV6-1
j_call: TRBJ1-5
cdr3_nt: TGTGCCAGCACTGACAGGGGACATAGCAATCAGCCCCAGCATTTT
cdr3_aa: CASTDRGHSNQPQHF

d_call: .
clone_size: .
v_call: TRBV24-1
j_call: TRBJ2-2
cdr3_nt: TGTGCCACCAGTACCGCGGGCACCGGGGAGCTGTTTTTT
cdr3_aa: CATSTAGTGELFF

d_call: TRBD2
clone_size: few
v_call: TRBV14
j_call: TRBJ2-2
cdr3_nt: TGTGCCAGCAGCCCGGAGAGCGGGGAGCCTTTTTTT
cdr3_aa: CASSPESGEPFF

d_call: .
clone_size: .
v_call: TRBV9
j_call: TRBJ2-2
cdr3_nt: TGTGCCAGCGGGGGCATCTGGAGGACCGGGGAGCTGTTTTTT
cdr3_aa: CASGGIWRTGELFF

d_call: .
clone_size: many
v_call: TRBV7-8
j_call: TRBJ2-7
cdr3_nt: TGTGCCAGCAGCTTTAGGACTACAGTCGAGCAGTACTTC
cdr3_aa: CASSFRTTVEQYF

d_call: TRBD1
clone_size: many
v_call: TRBV6-1
j_call: TRBJ1-2
cdr3_nt: TGTGCCAGCAGACACCAGGGACAGTATGGCTACACCTTC
cdr3_aa: CASRHQGQYGYTF

d_call: TRBD2
clone_size: many
v_call: TRBV6-2/TRBV6-3
j_call: TRBJ2-7
cdr3_nt: TGTGCCAGCAGTTACGGACTAGCGGGAGGGAAGACCTACGAGCAGTACTTC
cdr3_aa: CASSYGLAGGKTYEQYF

d_call: .
clone_size: few
v_call: TRBV6-9
j_call: TRBJ1-2
cdr3_nt: TGTGCCAGCAGTTACCCCGTACCGGGGAACTATGGCTACACCTTC
cdr3_aa: CASSYPVPGNYGYTF

d_call: TRBD2
clone_size: .
v_call: TRBV6-2/TRBV6-3
j_call: TRBJ2-3
cdr3_nt: TGTGCCAGCAGTACTCGGACTAGCGGGAGTCGGGCTGATACGCAGTATTTT
cdr3_aa: CASSTRTSGSRADTQYF

d_call: .
clone_size: .
v_call: TRBV19
j_call: TRBJ2-7
cdr3_nt: TGTGCCAGTAGTATCCTCTCTGGGACGGCTAAGAACTACGAGCAGTACTTC
cdr3_aa: CASSILSGTAKNYEQYF

d_call: TRBD2
clone_size: many
v_call: TRBV12-3/TRBV12-4
j_call: TRBJ2-5
cdr3_nt: TGTGCCAGCACCGGGACTAGCGGGTTCCAAGAGACCCAGTACTTC
cdr3_aa: CASTGTSGFQETQYF

d_call: TRBD2
clone_size: many
v_call: TRBV7-3
j_call: TRBJ2-3
cdr3_nt: TGTGCCAGCAGTCTAGCGGGAGGGATGGATACGCAGTATTTT
cdr3_aa: CASSLAGGMDTQYF

d_call: TRBD2
clone_size: .
v_call: TRBV6-1
j_call: TRBJ2-7
cdr3_nt: TGTGCCAGCAGGGATTTAGCGGGGGGAGGAGACGAGCAGTACTTC
cdr3_aa: CASRDLAGGGDEQYF

d_call: .
clone_size: .
v_call: TRBV27
j_call: TRBJ2-1
cdr3_nt: TGTGCCAGCAGTTTTTATGGGAATTACAATGAGCAGTTCTTC
cdr3_aa: CASSFYGNYNEQFF

d_call: TRBD2
clone_size: many
v_call: TRBV24-1
j_call: TRBJ2-5
cdr3_nt: TGTGCCACCAGTGACCCTAGACTAGCGGGAGGAGAGACCCAGTACTTC
cdr3_aa: CATSDPRLAGGETQYF

d_call: .
clone_size: many
v_call: TRBV6-2/TRBV6-3
j_call: TRBJ2-3
cdr3_nt: TGTGCCAGCAGTTATAATCAGGGAACAGGGACAGATACGCAGTATTTT
cdr3_aa: CASSYNQGTGTDTQYF

d_call: TRBD1
clone_size: few
v_call: TRBV7-9
j_call: TRBJ1-1
cdr3_nt: TGTGCCAGCAGCTCCACAGGGGGTGCTAACACTGAAGCTTTCTTT
cdr3_aa: CASSSTGGANTEAFF

d_call: TRBD1
clone_size: many
v_call: TRBV6-2/TRBV6-3
j_call: TRBJ1-1
cdr3_nt: TGTGCCAGCAGTTATTTACAGGGGGCGCGCACTGAAGCTTTCTTT
cdr3_aa: CASSYLQGARTEAFF

d_call: .
clone_size: many
v_call: TRBV28
j_call: TRBJ1-5
cdr3_nt: TGTGCCAGCAAGGGGACGGCACGTCAGCCCCAGCATTTT
cdr3_aa: CASKGTARQPQHF

d_call: TRBD1
clone_size: few
v_call: TRBV6-1
j_call: TRBJ2-3
cdr3_nt: TGTGCCAGCAGTGGATGGGACAGATCAGGGGATACGCAGTATTTT
cdr3_aa: CASSGWDRSGDTQYF

d_call: .
clone_size: few
v_call: TRBV6-1
j_call: TRBJ1-5
cdr3_nt: TGTGCCAGCAGCCGGGACGGAGATAGCAATCAGCCCCAGCATTTT
cdr3_aa: CASSRDGDSNQPQHF

d_call: TRBD1
clone_size: .
v_call: TRBV13
j_call: TRBJ2-7
cdr3_nt: TGTGCCAGCAGCTTTGGGTCCGGACAGGCTTTTTACGAGCAGTACTTC
cdr3_aa: CASSFGSGQAFYEQYF

d_call: TRBD2
clone_size: .
v_call: TRBV19
j_call: TRBJ2-1
cdr3_nt: TGTGCCAGTAGACTTCCGGGACTAGAAAACAATGAGCAGTTCTTC
cdr3_aa: CASRLPGLENNEQFF

d_call: .
clone_size: many
v_call: TRBV9
j_call: TRBJ2-1
cdr3_nt: TGTGCCAGCAGCGTAGACGGGGGTCCTACCTACAATGAGCAGTTCTTC
cdr3_aa: CASSVDGGPTYNEQFF

d_call: .
clone_size: many
v_call: TRBV7-6
j_call: TRBJ1-3
cdr3_nt: TGTGCCAGCAGCGCCCACTTTCAGGGAAGTGGTGGAAACACCATATATTTT
cdr3_aa: CASSAHFQGSGGNTIYF

d_call: .
clone_size: many
v_call: TRBV30
j_call: TRBJ1-2
cdr3_nt: TGTGCCTGGAGTTCAGGGTACGACTATGGCTACACCTTC
cdr3_aa: CAWSSGYDYGYTF

d_call: .
clone_size: .
v_call: TRBV30
j_call: TRBJ1-4
cdr3_nt: TGTGCCTGGAGTGAAGCAGGGGTAGAAAAACTGTTTTTT
cdr3_aa: CAWSEAGVEKLFF

d_call: .
clone_size: few
v_call: TRBV7-9
j_call: TRBJ1-4
cdr3_nt: TGTGCCAGCAGCCCCACAGGGATGAATGAAAAACTGTTTTTT
cdr3_aa: CASSPTGMNEKLFF

d_call: TRBD2
clone_size: few
v_call: TRBV24-1
j_call: TRBJ2-3
cdr3_nt: TGTGCCACCAGTGAATCCGGGACTAGCGACACAGATACGCAGTATTTT
cdr3_aa: CATSESGTSDTDTQYF

d_call: .
clone_size: many
v_call: TRBV11-2
j_call: TRBJ2-3
cdr3_nt: TGTGCCAGCAGCTTAGAGGGCCGGGCTTCAGATACGCAGTATTTT
cdr3_aa: CASSLEGRASDTQYF

d_call: TRBD2
clone_size: many
v_call: TRBV7-3
j_call: TRBJ2-7
cdr3_nt: TGTGCCAGCAGCTTAGCCCAGCGGGAGGGCCCATGGTGGGACTTC
cdr3_aa: CASSLAQREGPWWDF

d_call: TRBD2
clone_size: .
v_call: TRBV3-1
j_call: TRBJ2-7
cdr3_nt: TGTGCCAGCAGCCAAGATCGAAGCGGGAGCCCCCACGAGCAGTACTTC
cdr3_aa: CASSQDRSGSPHEQYF

d_call: .
clone_size: .
v_call: TRBV6-5
j_call: TRBJ2-2
cdr3_nt: TGTGCCAGCAGTTCGGCGGGACAGCTTAAAGGGGAGCTGTTTTTT
cdr3_aa: CASSSAGQLKGELFF

d_call: TRBD2
clone_size: many
v_call: TRBV11-2
j_call: TRBJ2-1
cdr3_nt: TGTGCCAGCAGCTTCTCTAGCGGAGAGCAGTTCTTC
cdr3_aa: CASSFSSGEQFF

d_call: .
clone_size: many
v_call: TRBV5-1
j_call: TRBJ1-2
cdr3_nt: TGCGCCAGCAGCTTGGGGCAGGGTTGGTACGATGGCTACACCTTC
cdr3_aa: CASSLGQGWYDGYTF

d_call: TRBD1
clone_size: many
v_call: TRBV12-3/TRBV12-4
j_call: TRBJ2-7
cdr3_nt: TGTGCCAGCAGTGCAGGGGGCAGGTACGAGCAGTACTTC
cdr3_aa: CASSAGGRYEQYF

d_call: TRBD2
clone_size: .
v_call: TRBV5-4
j_call: TRBJ2-3
cdr3_nt: TGTGCCAGTACTAGCGGGAGTACCCTAGATACGCAGTATTTT
cdr3_aa: CASTSGSTLDTQYF

d_call: .
clone_size: many
v_call: TRBV3-1
j_call: TRBJ1-5
cdr3_nt: TGTGCCAGCAGCCAATCCGGGGGTTGGTCGGAGCCCCAGCATTTT
cdr3_aa: CASSQSGGWSEPQHF

d_call: .
clone_size: many
v_call: TRBV20-1
j_call: TRBJ1-2
cdr3_nt: TGCAGTGCCCCGAGGAGCTCCTTTATCGGCTACACCTTC
cdr3_aa: CSAPRSSFIGYTF

d_call: .
clone_size: few
v_call: TRBV9
j_call: TRBJ2-2
cdr3_nt: TGTGCCAGCAGCGTCGGGACCGACACCGGGGAGCTGTTTTTT
cdr3_aa: CASSVGTDTGELFF

d_call: TRBD1
clone_size: many
v_call: TRBV20-1
j_call: TRBJ2-2
cdr3_nt: TGCAGTTCTTATCGACCGGGACAGGGGCTCGGCTGGTCGGGGGAGCTGTTTTTT
cdr3_aa: CSSYRPGQGLGWSGELFF